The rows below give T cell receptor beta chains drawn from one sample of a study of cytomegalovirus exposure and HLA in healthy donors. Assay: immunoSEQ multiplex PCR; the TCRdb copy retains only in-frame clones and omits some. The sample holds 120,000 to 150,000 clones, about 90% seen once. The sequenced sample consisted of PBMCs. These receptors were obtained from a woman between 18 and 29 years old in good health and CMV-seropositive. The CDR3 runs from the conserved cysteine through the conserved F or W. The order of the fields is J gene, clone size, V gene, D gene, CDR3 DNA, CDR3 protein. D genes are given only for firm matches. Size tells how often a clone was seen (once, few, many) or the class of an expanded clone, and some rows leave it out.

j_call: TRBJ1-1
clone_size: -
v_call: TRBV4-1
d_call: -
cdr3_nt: TGCGCCAGCAGCCTTCGGGGGGGTTCCGACAGATCGAACACTGAAGCTTTCTTT
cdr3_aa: CASSLRGGSDRSNTEAFF

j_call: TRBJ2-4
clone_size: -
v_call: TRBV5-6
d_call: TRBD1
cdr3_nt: TGTGCCAGCAGCGTTACACAGGGGGCGCAAAACATTCAGTACTTC
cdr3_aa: CASSVTQGAQNIQYF

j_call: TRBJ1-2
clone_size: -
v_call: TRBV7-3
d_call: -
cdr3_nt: TGTGCCAGCAGCCCGCTGGGGGGACCGGACTATGGCTACACCTTC
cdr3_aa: CASSPLGGPDYGYTF

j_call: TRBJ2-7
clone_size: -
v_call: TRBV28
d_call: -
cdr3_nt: TGTGCCAGCAGACGCGGGGCGTCCTACGAGCAGTACTTC
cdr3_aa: CASRRGASYEQYF

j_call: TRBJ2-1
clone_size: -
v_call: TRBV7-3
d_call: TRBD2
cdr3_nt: TGTGCCAGCAGCTTAGGGGGTAGCGGGAGGAATGAGCAGTTCTTC
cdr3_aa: CASSLGGSGRNEQFF

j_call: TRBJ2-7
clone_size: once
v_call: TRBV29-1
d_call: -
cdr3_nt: TGCAGCGTCCCGGGACACTCCTACGAGCAGTACTTC
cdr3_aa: CSVPGHSYEQYF

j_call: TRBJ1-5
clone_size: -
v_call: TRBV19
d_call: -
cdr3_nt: TGTGCCAGTAGTATCCGAGGTGATCAGCCCCAGCATTTT
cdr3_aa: CASSIRGDQPQHF

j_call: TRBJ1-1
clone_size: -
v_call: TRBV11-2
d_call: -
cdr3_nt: TGTGCCAGCAGCTTAGTGAGTCGTGGTGGCACTGAAGCTTTCTTT
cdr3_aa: CASSLVSRGGTEAFF

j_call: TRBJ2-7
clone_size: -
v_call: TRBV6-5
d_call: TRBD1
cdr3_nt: TGTGCCAGCAGTTACGGGGTAGGGGGCCGGGTCTACGAGCAGTACTTC
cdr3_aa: CASSYGVGGRVYEQYF

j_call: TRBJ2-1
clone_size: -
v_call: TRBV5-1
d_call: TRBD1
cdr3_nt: TGCGCCAGCAAGGGACAGGGTAGGAATGAGCAGTTCTTC
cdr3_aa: CASKGQGRNEQFF

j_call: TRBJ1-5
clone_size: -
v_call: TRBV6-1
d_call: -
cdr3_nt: TGTGCCAGCAGTGCGACAGCGAGCAATCAGCCCCAGCATTTT
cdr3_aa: CASSATASNQPQHF

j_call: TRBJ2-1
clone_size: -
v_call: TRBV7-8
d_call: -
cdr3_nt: TGTGCCAGCAGCTTAGCCCCAGGCGTTGAGCAGTTCTTC
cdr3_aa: CASSLAPGVEQFF

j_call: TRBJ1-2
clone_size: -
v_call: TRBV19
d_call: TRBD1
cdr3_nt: TGTGCCAGTAACCTGGGGACAGAGGGTCGCTATGGCTACACCTTC
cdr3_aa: CASNLGTEGRYGYTF

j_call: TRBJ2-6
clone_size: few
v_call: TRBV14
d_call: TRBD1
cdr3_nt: TGTGCCTGGCCACCGGGACAGGAGGGCTCTGGGGCCAACGTCCTGACTTTC
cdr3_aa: CAWPPGQEGSGANVLTF

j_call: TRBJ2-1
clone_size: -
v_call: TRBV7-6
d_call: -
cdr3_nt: TGTGCCAGCAGCCTCGACAGCTCGCCCTACAATGAGCAGTTCTTC
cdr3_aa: CASSLDSSPYNEQFF

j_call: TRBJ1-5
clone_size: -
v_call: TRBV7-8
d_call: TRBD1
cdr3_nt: TGTGCCAGCAGCGAAACAGGGGTCCCCCAGCCCCAGCATTTT
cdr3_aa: CASSETGVPQPQHF

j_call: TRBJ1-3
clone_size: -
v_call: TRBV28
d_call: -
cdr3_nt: TGTGCCAGCAGGTTGGGGGGAAGGGGAAACACCATATATTTT
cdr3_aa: CASRLGGRGNTIYF

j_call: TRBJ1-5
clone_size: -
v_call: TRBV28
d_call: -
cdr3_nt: TGTGCCAGCAGTTCTATCCTACCCGGGGTGTACAGCGGTCAGCCCCAGCATTTT
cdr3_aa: CASSSILPGVYSGQPQHF